The source of this T cell receptor beta chain is a study of T cell changes during pregnancy in multiple sclerosis. From germline, CDR1 is MNHEY and CDR2 SMNVEV (reference sequence). The CDR3 spans 13 residues. The V segment lost 10 bases and the J segment 8 bases; nucleotides outside the gene matches: 8. TCRdb keeps only in-frame clones here, not all; method: immunoSEQ multiplex PCR. The sample has 45,000 to 55,000 clones; about 92% are singletons. The sequence was obtained from a female donor with multiple sclerosis, enrolled in a pregnancy study. The J gene is TRBJ2-1, the V gene TRBV27; 10 bases line up with TRBD2. The material sequenced was peripheral blood, taken after pregnancy. The CDR3 coding sequence is TGTGCCACCAAGCGGGGGGGCGGTGATGAGCAGTTCTTC. Translating gives CATKRGGGDEQFF.